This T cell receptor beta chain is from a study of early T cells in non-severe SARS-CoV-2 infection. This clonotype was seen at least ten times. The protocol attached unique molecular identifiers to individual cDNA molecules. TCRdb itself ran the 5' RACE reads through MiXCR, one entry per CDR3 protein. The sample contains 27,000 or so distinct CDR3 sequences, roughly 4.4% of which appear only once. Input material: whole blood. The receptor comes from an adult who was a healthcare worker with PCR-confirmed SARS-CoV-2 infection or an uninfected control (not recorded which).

This CDR3 reads CASSLKTGDTGELFF. In nucleotides, the CDR3 is TGTGCCAGCAGCTTAAAGACAGGGGACACCGGGGAGCTGTTTTTT. This chain joins TRBV5-4 and TRBJ2-2, with 8 nucleotides matching TRBD1. The length of the CDR3 is 15 residues. Germline CDR1 reads SGHNT; CDR2 reads YYREEE (reference sequence). V shed 2 bases and J 3 bases; nucleotides not matched to a gene: 3. Full variable domain (remainder filled in from reference TRBV5-4 and TRBJ2-2): ETGVTQSPTHLIKTRGQQVTLRCSSQSGHNTVSWYQQALGQGPQFIFQYYREEENGRGNFPPRFSGLQFPNYSSELNVNALELDDSALYLCASSLKTGDTGELFFGEGSRLTVL.